This T cell receptor (beta chain) is drawn from a study of regulatory T cells in long-lasting Graves disease. Study-level findings and limits: Peripheral blood was the sole material, not thyroid tissue. Under persistent disease, TRBV28, TRBJ1-2 and TRBJ2-5 were used preferentially.

This clonotype came up many times. Its matching antigen is unknown. Sample time point: newly diagnosed GD, antithyroid drugs for less than 3 months. Preparation of the TCR library used RNA extracted from PBMCs. The patients were drawn from one endocrinology department in Xi'an, China. For TCR beta, libraries came from iRepertoire HTBI primers and Arm-PCR of CDR3 regions. TCRdb reprocessed the multiplex PCR reads via MiXCR and lists one record per CDR3 protein. Here the sample spans a few hundred thousand distinct CDR3 sequences, approximately 16% being singletons. The V and J ends lost 5 bases and 0 bases respectively, with 14 bases between them. This CDR3 region has 16 residues. Germline values: CDR1 SQVTM, CDR2 ANQGSEA. These records were also assigned to another study, of T cells in Graves' hyperthyroidism and ophthalmopathy. That source reports: HTBI primers were used for first-round RT-PCR of the TCR CDR3.

Sequenced material: peripheral blood mononuclear cells (PBMCs), taken at new diagnosis, from a patient treated with antithyroid drugs. The V and J genes are TRBV29-1 and TRBJ2-6, with D maybe TRBD1 (5 bases). This TCR came from a man in his forties with Graves disease. The DNA for the CDR3 is TGCAGCGTTTTCGACAGTAAATTCTCTGGGGCCAACGTCCTGACTTTC. Encoded protein: CSVFDSKFSGANVLTF.